The 17 T cell receptor beta chains below come from one sample, sequenced in a study of beta chain features in type 1 diabetes. The study reverse transcribed the entire isolated RNA, so it sequenced expressed TCRB transcripts. The protocol was immunoSEQ multiplex PCR, while the TCRdb copy is restricted to in-frame clones and leaves out a portion. The table includes around 340,000 clones, roughly a fifth detected once. The source material was naive CD4+ T cells from blood. Receptors were obtained from a woman under 30 in good health.

The CDR3 loop reads CASSGTGATEAFF. CDR3 sequence (DNA): TGCGCCAGCAGCGGGACAGGGGCCACTGAAGCTTTCTTT. The chain has TRBV5-1 and TRBJ1-1; TRBD1 aligns across 10 bases. The ends lost 4 bases at V and 4 bases at J; junction bases unmatched: 1. CDR1 SGHRS and CDR2 YFSETQ come from the germline V gene. This CDR3 has 13 residues.

In its sample, this clone was seen a few times. J is TRBJ2-7 and V is TRBV10-3; a possible D gene is TRBD1 (6 bases). Germline CDR1 and CDR2: ENHRY and SYGVKD. The CDR3 extends over 15 amino acids. Trimming stripped 11 bases from V and 2 bases from J, with 22 bases between. Here the CDR3 DNA reads TGTGCCGCCAACTCCCCCTTACAGGGTACCTACGAGCAGTACTTC. Its protein product is CAANSPLQGTYEQYF.

The chain joins TRBV18 to TRBJ1-6; TRBD1 matches 8 bases. Losses at the gene ends were 3 bases for V and 9 bases for J; bases not matched to a gene: 7. The length of the CDR3 is 15 residues. Germline V gives CDR1 KGHSH, CDR2 LQKENI. The CDR3 DNA sequence: TGTGCCAGCTCACCTGCACAGGGGGAAGGTTCACCCCTCCACTTT. Translated: CASSPAQGEGSPLHF.

This clone was counted only a few times. Distinct nucleotide sequences in the sample also encode this CDR3. The genes are TRBV4-1 and TRBJ2-3, with D hard to call. CDR1 and CDR2 (germline): MGHRA, YSYEKL. This CDR3 is built from 13 residues. The V end lost 2 bases, the J end lost 1 base, and 4 bases lay between the germline ends. The CDR3 DNA reads as TGCGCCAGCAGCCAAACGGGCACAGATACGCAGTATTTT. This gives the protein CASSQTGTDTQYF.

This chain connects TRBV29-1 to TRBJ1-5, with D perhaps TRBD1 (5 bases). Looked up from germline, CDR1 is SQVTM and CDR2 is ANQGSEA. Trimming removed 6 bases at V and 1 base at J, with 10 bases between. The CDR3 loop spans 13 amino acids. CDR3 in amino acids: CSVADNSNQPQHF. The CDR3 region has the DNA TGCAGCGTGGCGGACAACAGCAATCAGCCCCAGCATTTT.

The chain recombines TRBV6-1 with TRBJ2-7; 9 nucleotides match TRBD1. V shed 9 bases, J shed 5 bases, and the junction held 11 bases outside the gene matches. The germline V gene encodes CDR1 MNHNS and CDR2 SASEGT. This CDR3 has 14 amino acids. The CDR3 loop is CASTLGQGGNEQYF. The CDR3 nucleotides are TGTGCCAGTACCTTGGGACAGGGAGGCAACGAGCAGTACTTC.

J is TRBJ2-5 and V is TRBV2; no definite D call. CDR1 SNHLY and CDR2 FYNNEI come from the germline V gene. Trimming cost V 7 bases and J 2 bases, with 5 bases left between them. This CDR3 has 11 amino acids. CDR3 loop: CASNYQETQYF. The CDR3, as DNA: TGTGCCAGCAATTATCAAGAGACCCAGTACTTC.

This clone was detected only a few times. The V call is TRBV28, the J call TRBJ2-3; 7 bases align to TRBD2. This CDR3 is 15 amino acids long. Per the germline V gene, CDR1 is MDHEN and CDR2 is SYDVKM. The trim removed 8 bases at V and 0 bases at J, leaving 8 bases unmatched. The CDR3 loop is CASGTAGSSTDTQYF. CDR3 coding DNA: TGTGCCAGCGGTACAGCGGGGTCTAGCACAGATACGCAGTATTTT.

Comment on this clone: This sample also contains other DNA sequences that code for the same CDR3. The rearrangement uses TRBV18 and TRBJ2-7, with D unclear. V was cut by 2 bases and J by 3 bases, with 8 bases left in between. The CDR3 contains 13 residues. The V gene's germline CDR1 is KGHSH and CDR2 LQKENI. The CDR3 spells CASSPNSYYEQYF. For the CDR3, the DNA is TGTGCCAGCTCACCAAATTCTTACTACGAGCAGTACTTC.

This clone was detected a few times. The chain uses TRBV13 and TRBJ2-7; 7 bases match TRBD1. Germline CDR1 reads PRHDT; CDR2 reads FYEKMQ (reference sequence). The junction had 9 bases not matched to a gene; V was cut back by 5 bases and J by 11 bases. The length of the CDR3 is 12 residues. The DNA for the CDR3 is TGTGCCAGCAGCCCCATAGGGGGCAAGGAGTACTTC. Its translation: CASSPIGGKEYF.

The rearrangement joins TRBV19 to TRBJ2-7; possible D gene TRBD2, 5 bases. The CDR3 is 13 amino acids. Trimming pared 6 bases from V and 0 bases from J, leaving 9 bases between. Germline V gene sequence: CDR1 LNHDA, CDR2 SQIVND (reference sequence). This CDR3 is CASSGGLSYEQYF. CDR3 sequence (DNA): TGTGCCAGTAGCGGAGGTCTCTCCTACGAGCAGTACTTC.

CDR3 region: CAWLPGLVNETQYF. CDR3 coding DNA: TGTGCCTGGCTTCCGGGACTAGTTAATGAGACCCAGTACTTC. The rearrangement links TRBV30 to TRBJ2-5; TRBD2 aligns across 8 bases. After removal of 5 bases from V and 5 bases from J, the junction contained 10 bases not matched to a gene. CDR1 and CDR2 (germline): GTSNPN, SVGIG (reference sequence). CDR3 length: 14 residues.

This clone came up a few times. J is TRBJ2-1 and V is TRBV15; TRBD2 matches 10 bases. Trimming took 2 bases from V and 5 from J; bases not matched to a gene: 3. Germline V gene data show CDR1 as LNHNV and CDR2 as YYDKDF (reference sequence). The CDR3 has 15 amino acids. The CDR3 region has the DNA TGTGCCACCAGCAGATGGACTAGCGGCCACAATGAGCAGTTCTTC. Protein: CATSRWTSGHNEQFF.

Concerning this clone: Other DNA variants within this sample encode the same CDR3. The chain links TRBV9 to TRBJ1-1; the D gene is possibly TRBD1 (5 bases). V dropped 1 base and J dropped 4 bases, with 8 bases sitting between them. Germline V gene data show CDR1 as SGDLS and CDR2 as YYNGEE. This CDR3 is built from 13 residues. The CDR3 nucleotides are TGTGCCAGCAGCGTATCGGGGGGCACTGAAGCTTTCTTT. Translation: CASSVSGGTEAFF.

The table lists this clone with a few counts. The chain recombines TRBV9 with TRBJ1-1, with TRBD1 as a possible D gene (6 bases). The germline V and J ends were trimmed by 4 bases and 1 base, with 20 bases remaining between them. Germline assignment: CDR1 SGDLS and CDR2 YYNGEE. The CDR3 sequence is 17 residues long. CDR3 nucleotide sequence: TGTGCCAGCAGCCCGATCCCAGGGGCGCCTAGGAACACTGAAGCTTTCTTT. Its protein is CASSPIPGAPRNTEAFF.

V usage is TRBV6-5 and J usage is TRBJ1-4; D ambiguous. The V end was cut by 0 bases, the J end by 4 bases, with 9 bases between. The CDR3 sequence is 15 residues long. CDR1 and CDR2 from the germline V gene are MNHEY and SVGAGI. The CDR3 DNA reads TGTGCCAGCAGTTACTCGAGTCGGTATAATGAAAAACTGTTTTTT. Encoded protein: CASSYSSRYNEKLFF.

This clone turned up a few times. The chain recombines TRBV5-1 with TRBJ1-2, with TRBD1 matching 9 bases. The V gene end was trimmed by 4 bases and the J gene end by 7 bases; junction bases not matched to a gene: 8. The germline gives CDR1 SGHRS, CDR2 YFSETQ. CDR3 length equals 14 residues. CDR3 protein: CASSTGTGLRGYTF. Written as DNA, the CDR3 is TGCGCCAGCAGCACCGGGACAGGGCTCCGTGGCTACACCTTC. Based on the CDR3 plus reference TRBV5-1 and TRBJ1-2, the full variable domain is KAGVTQTPRYLIKTRGQQVTLSCSPISGHRSVSWYQQTPGQGLQFLFEYFSETQRNKGNFPGRFSGRQFSNSRSEMNVSTLELGDSALYLCASSTGTGLRGYTFGSGTRLTVV.